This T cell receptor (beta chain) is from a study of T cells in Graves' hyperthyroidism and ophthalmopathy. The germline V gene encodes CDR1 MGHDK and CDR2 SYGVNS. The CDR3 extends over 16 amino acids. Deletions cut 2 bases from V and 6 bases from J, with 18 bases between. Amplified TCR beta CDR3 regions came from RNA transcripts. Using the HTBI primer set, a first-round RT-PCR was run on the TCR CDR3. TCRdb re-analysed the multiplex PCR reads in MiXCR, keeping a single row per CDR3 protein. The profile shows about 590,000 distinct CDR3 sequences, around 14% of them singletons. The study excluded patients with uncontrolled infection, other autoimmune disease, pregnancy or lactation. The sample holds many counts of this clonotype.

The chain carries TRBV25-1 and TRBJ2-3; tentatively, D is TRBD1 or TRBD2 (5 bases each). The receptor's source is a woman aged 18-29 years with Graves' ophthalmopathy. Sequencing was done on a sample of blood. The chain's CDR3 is CASSEQAWWDGDTQYF. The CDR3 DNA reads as TGTGCCAGCAGTGAACAGGCATGGTGGGACGGCGATACGCAGTATTTT.